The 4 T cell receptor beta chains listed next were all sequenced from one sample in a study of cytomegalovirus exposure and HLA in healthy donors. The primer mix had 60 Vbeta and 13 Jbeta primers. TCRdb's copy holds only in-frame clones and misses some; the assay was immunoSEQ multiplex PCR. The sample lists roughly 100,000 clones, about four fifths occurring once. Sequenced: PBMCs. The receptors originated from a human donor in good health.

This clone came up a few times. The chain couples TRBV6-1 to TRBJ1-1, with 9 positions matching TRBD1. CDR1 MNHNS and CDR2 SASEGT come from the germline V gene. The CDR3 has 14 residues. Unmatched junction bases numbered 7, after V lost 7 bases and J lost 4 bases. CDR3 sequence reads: CASKYGQGTTEAFF. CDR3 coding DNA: TGTGCCAGCAAGTACGGACAGGGGACCACTGAAGCTTTCTTT.

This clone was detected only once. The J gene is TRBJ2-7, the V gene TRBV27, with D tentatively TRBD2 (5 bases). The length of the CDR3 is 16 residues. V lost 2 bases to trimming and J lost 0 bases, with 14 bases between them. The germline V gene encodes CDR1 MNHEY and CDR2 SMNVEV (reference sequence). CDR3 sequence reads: CASSLAGDYSSYEQYF. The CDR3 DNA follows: TGTGCCAGCAGTTTAGCGGGCGATTATAGCTCCTACGAGCAGTACTTC.

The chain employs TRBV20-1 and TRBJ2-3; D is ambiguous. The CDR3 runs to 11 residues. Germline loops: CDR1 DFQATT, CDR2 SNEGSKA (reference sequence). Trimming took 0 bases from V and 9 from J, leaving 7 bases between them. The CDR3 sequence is CSARDSQTQYF. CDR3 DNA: TGCAGTGCTAGAGATTCCCAGACGCAGTATTTT.

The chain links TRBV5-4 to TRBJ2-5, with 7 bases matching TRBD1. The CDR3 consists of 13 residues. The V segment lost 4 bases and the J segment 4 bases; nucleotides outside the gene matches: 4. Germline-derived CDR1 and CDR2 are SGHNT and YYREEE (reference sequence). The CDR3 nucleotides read TGTGCCAGCAGCCCACAGGGGCGAGAGACCCAGTACTTC. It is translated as CASSPQGRETQYF. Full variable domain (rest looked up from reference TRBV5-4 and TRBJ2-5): ETGVTQSPTHLIKTRGQQVTLRCSSQSGHNTVSWYQQALGQGPQFIFQYYREEENGRGNFPPRFSGLQFPNYSSELNVNALELDDSALYLCASSPQGRETQYFGPGTRLLVL.